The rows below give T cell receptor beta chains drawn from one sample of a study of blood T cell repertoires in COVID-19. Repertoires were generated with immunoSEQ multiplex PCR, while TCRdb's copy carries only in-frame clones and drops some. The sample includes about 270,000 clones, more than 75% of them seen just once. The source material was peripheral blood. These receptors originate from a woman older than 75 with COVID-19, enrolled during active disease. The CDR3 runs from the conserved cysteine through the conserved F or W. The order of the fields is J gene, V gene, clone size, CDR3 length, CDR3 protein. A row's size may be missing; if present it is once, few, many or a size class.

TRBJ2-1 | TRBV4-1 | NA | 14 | CASSQDPGRGEQFF
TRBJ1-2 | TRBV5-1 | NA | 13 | CASSSDGLYGYTF
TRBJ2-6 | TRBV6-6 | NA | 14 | CASKVRAGANVLTF
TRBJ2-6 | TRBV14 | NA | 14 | CASRASSGANVLTF
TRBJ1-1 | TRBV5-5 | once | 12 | CASSLDRVRAFF
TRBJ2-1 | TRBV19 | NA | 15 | CASSTPGQGYNEQFF
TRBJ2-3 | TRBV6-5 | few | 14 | CASSPSGATDTQYF
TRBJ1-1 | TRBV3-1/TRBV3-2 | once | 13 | CASSQGSDREAFF
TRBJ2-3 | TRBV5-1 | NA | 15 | CASQRVRSIEDTQYF
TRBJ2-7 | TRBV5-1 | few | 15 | CASSLTTSGTYEQYF
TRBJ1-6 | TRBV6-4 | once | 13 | CASSQRGSSPLHF
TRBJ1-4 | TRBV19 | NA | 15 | CASSITDRSNEKLFF
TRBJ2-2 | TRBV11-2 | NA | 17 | CASSLVGRGQSTGELFF
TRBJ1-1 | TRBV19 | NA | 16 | CASTPVGQLLNTEAFF
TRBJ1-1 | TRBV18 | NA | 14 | CASALGQQNTEAFF
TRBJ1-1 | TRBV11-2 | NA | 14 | CASSLNRAAPEAFF
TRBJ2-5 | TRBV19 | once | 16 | CASSIDLWDYGETQYF
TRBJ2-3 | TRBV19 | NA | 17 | CASSIGWTSGGTDTQYF
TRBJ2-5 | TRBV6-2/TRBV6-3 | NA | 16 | CASSSYAGTAAETQYF
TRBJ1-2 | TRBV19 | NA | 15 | CASSIEGRGKDGYTF
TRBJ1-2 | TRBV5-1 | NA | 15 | CASSLGTWTGSGYTF
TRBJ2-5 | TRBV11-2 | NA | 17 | CASSLGVAGGLIETQYF
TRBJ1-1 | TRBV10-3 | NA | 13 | CAIIPGPGGEAFF
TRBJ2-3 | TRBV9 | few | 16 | CASSVEGQGGTDTQYF
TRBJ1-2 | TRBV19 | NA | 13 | CASSILQPSNYTF
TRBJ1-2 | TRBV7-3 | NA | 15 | CASSRTGYEDYGYTF
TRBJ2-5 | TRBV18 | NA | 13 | CASSPSRVETQYF
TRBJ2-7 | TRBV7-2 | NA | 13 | CATGPGGAYEQYF
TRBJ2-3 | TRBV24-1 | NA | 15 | CATSDPSGGVDTQYF
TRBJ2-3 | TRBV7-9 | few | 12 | CASSFLPDTQYF
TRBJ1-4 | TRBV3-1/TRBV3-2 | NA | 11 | CASSLNEKLFF
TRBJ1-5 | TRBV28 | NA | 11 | CASSYGQPQHF
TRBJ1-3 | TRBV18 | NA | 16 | CASSPDSAFSGNTIYF
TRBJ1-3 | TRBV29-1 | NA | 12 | CSVVRSGNTIYF
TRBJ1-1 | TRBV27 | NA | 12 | CASKRTNTEAFF
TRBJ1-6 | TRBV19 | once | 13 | CASSIDRMSPLHF
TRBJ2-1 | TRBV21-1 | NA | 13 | CASGGLVGDEQFF
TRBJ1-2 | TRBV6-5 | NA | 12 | CASTEGAYGYTF
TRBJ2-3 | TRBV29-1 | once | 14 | CSVRPGQVEDTQYF
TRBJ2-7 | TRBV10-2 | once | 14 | CASSLSGGSYEQYF
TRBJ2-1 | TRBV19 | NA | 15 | CASTLYQGSYNEQFF
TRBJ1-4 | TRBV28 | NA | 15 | CASSLPQGLNEKLFF
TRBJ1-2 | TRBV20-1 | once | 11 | CRVGPSYGYTF
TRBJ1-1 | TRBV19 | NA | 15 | CASSTGQGRFAEAFF
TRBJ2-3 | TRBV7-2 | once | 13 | CASSYSNTDTQYF
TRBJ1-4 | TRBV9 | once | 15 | CASSGQGTTREKLFF
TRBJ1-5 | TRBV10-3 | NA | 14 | CAISDTGQDQPQHF
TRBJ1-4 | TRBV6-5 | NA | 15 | CASRGGTATNEKLFF
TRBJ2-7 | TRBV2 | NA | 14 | CASSEIQGWGEQYF
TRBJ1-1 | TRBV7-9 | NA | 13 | CASSLAGNTEAFF
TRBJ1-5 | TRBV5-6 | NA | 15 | CASSFRGRSGQPQHF
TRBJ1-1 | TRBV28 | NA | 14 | CASSYTGRWTEAFF
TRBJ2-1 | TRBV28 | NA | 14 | CASRPGTKKGEQFF
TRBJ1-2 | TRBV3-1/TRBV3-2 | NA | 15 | CASSQGGQGVYGYTF
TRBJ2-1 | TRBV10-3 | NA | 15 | CAISPDGLGYNEQFF
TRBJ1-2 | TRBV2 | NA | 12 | CASSRQVFGYTF
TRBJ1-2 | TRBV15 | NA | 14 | CATSARSANYGYTF